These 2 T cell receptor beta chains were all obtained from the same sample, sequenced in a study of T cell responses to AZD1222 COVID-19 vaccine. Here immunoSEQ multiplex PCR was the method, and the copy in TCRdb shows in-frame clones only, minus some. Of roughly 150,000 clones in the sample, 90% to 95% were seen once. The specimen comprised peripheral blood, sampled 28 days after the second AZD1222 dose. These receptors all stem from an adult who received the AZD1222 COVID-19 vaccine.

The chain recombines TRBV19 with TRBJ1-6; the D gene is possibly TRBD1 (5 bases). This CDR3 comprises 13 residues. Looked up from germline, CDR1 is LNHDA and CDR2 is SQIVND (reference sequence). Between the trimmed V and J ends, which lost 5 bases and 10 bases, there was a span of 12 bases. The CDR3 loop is CASSFRVGSPLHF. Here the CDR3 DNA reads TGTGCCAGTAGTTTCAGGGTAGGATCACCCCTCCACTTT. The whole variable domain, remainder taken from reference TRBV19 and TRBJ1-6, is DGGITQSPKYLFRKEGQNVTLSCEQNLNHDAMYWYRQDPGQGLRLIYYSQIVNDFQKGDIAEGYSVSREKKESFPLTVTSAQKNPTAFYLCASSFRVGSPLHFGNGTRLTVT.

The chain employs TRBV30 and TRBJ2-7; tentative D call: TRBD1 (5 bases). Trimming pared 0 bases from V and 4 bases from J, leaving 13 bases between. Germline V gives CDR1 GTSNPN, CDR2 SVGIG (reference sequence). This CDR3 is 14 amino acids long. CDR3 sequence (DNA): TGTGCCTGGAGTGTAAGGCAGGGTCAATACGAGCAGTACTTC. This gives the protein CAWSVRQGQYEQYF.